The TCR beta chain under discussion was sequenced for a study of blood T cell repertoires in COVID-19. Study-level information: Samples of COVID-19 (acute and convalescent) were obtained from the United States, Italy and Spain. In each case, the material was cDNA or gDNA derived from T cells, B-cell-depleted T cells, or PBMCs.

CDR1 and CDR2 from the germline V gene are MGHDK and SYGVNS. V dropped 1 base and J dropped 2 bases, with 12 bases sitting between them. This CDR3 spans 15 amino acids. Original processing methods: The authors estimated nucleated cell counts from reference gene primer amplification. Profiling relied on immunoSEQ multiplex PCR, and the TCRdb table lists in-frame clones only, not all of them. V, J and clone size were drawn from that table, and D and trimming were deduced from the DNA. The table lists 200,000 or so clones, roughly 81% of them singletons. Material: peripheral blood. This TCR came from a woman aged 70 to 79 with active or convalescent COVID-19. This rearrangement joins TRBV25-1 to TRBJ2-7; D gene unclear. This CDR3 reads CASSEFAASTYEQYF. The CDR3 region has the DNA TGTGCCAGCAGTGAATTTGCCGCCAGTACCTACGAGCAGTACTTC.